This T cell receptor (beta chain) was identified in a study of ipilimumab plus nivolumab after autologous stem cell transplantation. Patients got ipilimumab 1 mg/kg beginning 14 to 28 days post-transplant. The germline V gene has CDR1 SGHDT and CDR2 YYEEEE. The V gene end was trimmed by 3 bases and the J gene end by 5 bases; junction bases not matched to a gene: 8. There are 15 residues in the CDR3. Generated by immunoSEQ multiplex PCR, the TCRdb table keeps only in-frame clones and is missing some. The sample yields 15,000 to 20,000 clones, about 81% seen once. The V and J genes are TRBV5-6 and TRBJ2-1; 7 bases match TRBD2. This receptor was taken from a male donor with diffuse large B-cell lymphoma. The source material was PBMCs, sampled in a trial of ipilimumab plus nivolumab as post-transplant consolidation. The CDR3 region has the DNA TGTGCCAGCAGCTGGGACCGGGACTACAACAATGAGCAGTTCTTC. It encodes CASSWDRDYNNEQFF.